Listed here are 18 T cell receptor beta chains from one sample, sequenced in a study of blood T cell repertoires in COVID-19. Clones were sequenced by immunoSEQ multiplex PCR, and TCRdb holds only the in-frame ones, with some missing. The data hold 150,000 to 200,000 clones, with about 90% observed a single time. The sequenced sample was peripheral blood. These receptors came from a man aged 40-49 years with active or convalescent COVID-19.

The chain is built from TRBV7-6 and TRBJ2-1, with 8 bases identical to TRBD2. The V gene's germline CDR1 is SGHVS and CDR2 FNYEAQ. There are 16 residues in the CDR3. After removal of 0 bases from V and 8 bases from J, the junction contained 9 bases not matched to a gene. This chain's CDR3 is CASSLAGSGVGDEQFF. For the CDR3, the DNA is TGTGCCAGCAGCTTAGCGGGTAGCGGGGTCGGGGATGAGCAGTTCTTC.

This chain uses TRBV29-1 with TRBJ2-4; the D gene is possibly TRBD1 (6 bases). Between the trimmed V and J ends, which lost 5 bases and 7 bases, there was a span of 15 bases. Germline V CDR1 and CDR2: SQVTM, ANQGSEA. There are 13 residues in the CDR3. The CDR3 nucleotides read TGCAGCGTTTCTTTGAACAGGGTTAACATTCAGTACTTC. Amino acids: CSVSLNRVNIQYF.

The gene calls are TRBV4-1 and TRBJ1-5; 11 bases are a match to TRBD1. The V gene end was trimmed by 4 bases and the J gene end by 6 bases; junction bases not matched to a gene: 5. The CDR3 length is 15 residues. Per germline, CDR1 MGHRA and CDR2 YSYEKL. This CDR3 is CASSRTGGGSQPQHF. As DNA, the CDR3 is TGCGCCAGCAGCCGGACAGGGGGCGGGAGTCAGCCCCAGCATTTT.

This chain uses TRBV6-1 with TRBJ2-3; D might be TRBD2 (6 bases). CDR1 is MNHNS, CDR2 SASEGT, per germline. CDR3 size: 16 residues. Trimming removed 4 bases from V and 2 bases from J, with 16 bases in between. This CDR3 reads CASSARAGTHTDTQYF. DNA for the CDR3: TGTGCCAGCAGTGCCCGGGCGGGGACTCACACAGATACGCAGTATTTT.

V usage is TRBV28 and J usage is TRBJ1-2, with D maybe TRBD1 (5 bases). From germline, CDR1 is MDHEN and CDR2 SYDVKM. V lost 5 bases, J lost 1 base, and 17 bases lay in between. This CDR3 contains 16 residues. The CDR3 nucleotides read TGTGCCAGCAGTACCTCGGCGGGGGGAGGTAACTATGGCTACACCTTC. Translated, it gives CASSTSAGGGNYGYTF.

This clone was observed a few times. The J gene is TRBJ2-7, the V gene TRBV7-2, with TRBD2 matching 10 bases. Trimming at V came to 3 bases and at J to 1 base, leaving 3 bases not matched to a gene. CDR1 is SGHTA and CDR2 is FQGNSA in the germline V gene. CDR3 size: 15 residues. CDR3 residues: CASSFTSGVSYEQYF. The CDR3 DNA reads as TGTGCCAGCAGCTTTACTAGCGGGGTTTCCTACGAGCAGTACTTC.

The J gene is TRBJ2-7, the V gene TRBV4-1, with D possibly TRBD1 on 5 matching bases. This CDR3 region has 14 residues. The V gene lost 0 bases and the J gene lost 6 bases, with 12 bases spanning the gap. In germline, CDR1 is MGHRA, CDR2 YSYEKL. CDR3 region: CASSQESGRVEQYF. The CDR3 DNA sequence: TGCGCCAGCAGCCAAGAATCCGGCAGGGTCGAGCAGTACTTC.

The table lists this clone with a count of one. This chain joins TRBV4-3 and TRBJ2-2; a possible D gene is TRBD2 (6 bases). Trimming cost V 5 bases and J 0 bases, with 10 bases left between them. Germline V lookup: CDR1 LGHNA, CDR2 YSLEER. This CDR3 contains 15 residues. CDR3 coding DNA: TGCGCCAGCAGCGCGACTAGGACGAACACCGGGGAGCTGTTTTTT. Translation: CASSATRTNTGELFF.

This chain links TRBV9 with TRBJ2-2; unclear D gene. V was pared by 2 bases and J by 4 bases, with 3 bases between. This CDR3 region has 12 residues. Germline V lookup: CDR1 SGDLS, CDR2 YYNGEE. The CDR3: CASSVSTGELFF. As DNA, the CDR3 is TGTGCCAGCAGCGTTAGCACCGGGGAGCTGTTTTTT.

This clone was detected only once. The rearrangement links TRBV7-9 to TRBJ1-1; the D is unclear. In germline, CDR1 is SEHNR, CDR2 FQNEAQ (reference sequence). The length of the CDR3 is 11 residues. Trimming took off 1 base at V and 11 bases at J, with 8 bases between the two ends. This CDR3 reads CASSLEFGAFF. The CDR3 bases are TGTGCCAGCAGCTTAGAATTTGGCGCTTTCTTT.

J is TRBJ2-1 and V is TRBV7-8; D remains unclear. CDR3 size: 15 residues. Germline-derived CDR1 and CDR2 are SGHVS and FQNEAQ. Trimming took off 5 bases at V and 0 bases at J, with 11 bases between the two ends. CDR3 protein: CASSQRSSSYNEQFF. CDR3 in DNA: TGTGCCAGCAGCCAGCGTTCGAGCTCCTACAATGAGCAGTTCTTC. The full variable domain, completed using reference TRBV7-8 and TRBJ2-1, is GAGVSQSPRYKVAKRGQDVALRCDPISGHVSLFWYQQALGQGPEFLTYFQNEAQLDKSGLPSDRFFAERPEGSVSTLKIQRTQQEDSAVYLCASSQRSSSYNEQFFGPGTRLTVL.

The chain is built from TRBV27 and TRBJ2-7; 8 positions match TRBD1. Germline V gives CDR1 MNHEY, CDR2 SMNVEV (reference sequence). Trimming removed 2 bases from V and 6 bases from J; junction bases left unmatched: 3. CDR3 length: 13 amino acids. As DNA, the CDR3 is TGTGCCAGCAGTTTAGTAACAGGGGGCGAGCAGTACTTC. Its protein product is CASSLVTGGEQYF.

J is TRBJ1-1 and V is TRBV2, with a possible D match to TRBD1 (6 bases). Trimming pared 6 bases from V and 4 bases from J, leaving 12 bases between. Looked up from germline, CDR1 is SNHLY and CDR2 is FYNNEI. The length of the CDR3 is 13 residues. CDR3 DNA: TGTGCCAGCAGATCACAGGGTGGCACTGAAGCTTTCTTT. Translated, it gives CASRSQGGTEAFF.

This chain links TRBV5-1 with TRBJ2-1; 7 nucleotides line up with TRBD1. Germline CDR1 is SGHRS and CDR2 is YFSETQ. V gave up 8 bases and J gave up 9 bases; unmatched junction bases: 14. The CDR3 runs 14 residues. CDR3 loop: CASTRGRGIGEQFF. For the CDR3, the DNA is TGCGCCAGTACCCGGGGCAGGGGGATAGGTGAGCAGTTCTTC.

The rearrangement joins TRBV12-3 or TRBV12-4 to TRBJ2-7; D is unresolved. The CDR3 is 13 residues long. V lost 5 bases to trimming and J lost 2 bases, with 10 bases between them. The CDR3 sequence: CASSNRNAYEQYF. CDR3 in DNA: TGTGCCAGCAGTAACAGAAACGCCTACGAGCAGTACTTC.

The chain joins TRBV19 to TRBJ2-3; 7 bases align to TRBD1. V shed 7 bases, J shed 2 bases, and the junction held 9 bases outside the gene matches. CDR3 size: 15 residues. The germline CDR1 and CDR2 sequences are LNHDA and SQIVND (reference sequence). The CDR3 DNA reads TGTGCCAGTACCCCAGGGGGTGGGAACACAGATACGCAGTATTTT. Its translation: CASTPGGGNTDTQYF.

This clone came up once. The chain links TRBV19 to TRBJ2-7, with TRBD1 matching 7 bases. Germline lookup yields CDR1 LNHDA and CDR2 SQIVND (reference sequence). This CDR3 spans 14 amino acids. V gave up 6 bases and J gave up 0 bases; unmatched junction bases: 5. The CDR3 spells CASRQTGSSYEQYF. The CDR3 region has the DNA TGTGCCAGTAGGCAGACAGGGAGCTCCTACGAGCAGTACTTC. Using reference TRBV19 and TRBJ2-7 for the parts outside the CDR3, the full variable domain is DGGITQSPKYLFRKEGQNVTLSCEQNLNHDAMYWYRQDPGQGLRLIYYSQIVNDFQKGDIAEGYSVSREKKESFPLTVTSAQKNPTAFYLCASRQTGSSYEQYFGPGTRLTVT.

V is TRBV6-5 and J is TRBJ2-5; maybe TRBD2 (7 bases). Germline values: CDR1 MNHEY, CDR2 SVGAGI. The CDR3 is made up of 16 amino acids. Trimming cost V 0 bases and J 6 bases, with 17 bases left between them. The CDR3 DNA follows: TGTGCCAGCAGTTACTCGGGAGGGACAACCTCGAAGACCCAGTACTTC. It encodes CASSYSGGTTSKTQYF.